This T cell receptor (beta chain) was identified in a study of T cells in Graves' hyperthyroidism and ophthalmopathy. Amplification of TCR beta CDR3 regions was performed using RNA transcripts as template. The TCR CDR3 first-round RT-PCR relied on the HTBI primer set. A single record per CDR3 protein comes from TCRdb applying MiXCR to the multiplex PCR reads. Among roughly 500,000 distinct CDR3 sequences listed, about half were seen once. Study-level results: Separating ophthalmopathy from stable hyperthyroidism was achieved by a 13 V-J model. In blood, most of the thyroid clonotypes expanded above 0.001 were also present. Model predictions of ophthalmopathy came a median 6.5 months before onset.

As regards this clonotype: What it recognizes is unknown.

Germline V lookup: CDR1 SGHDT, CDR2 YYEEEE. Trimming shortened V by 3 bases and J by 8 bases, and 18 bases separated the two germline ends. The CDR3 consists of 14 residues. The source of this sequence is an adult woman with Graves' disease, either hyperthyroidism or ophthalmopathy (not recorded which). The sequencing input was peripheral blood or thyroid tissue (not recorded which). The chain has TRBV5-6 and TRBJ2-7, with D possibly matching TRBD2 (6 bases). CDR3 residues: CASSYGGRQPQQYF. CDR3 in DNA: TGTGCCAGCAGCTACGGGGGAAGGCAGCCCCAGCAGTACTTC.